The entry below describes one T cell receptor beta chain. The antigen remains unidentified. These data originate in a study of shared clonotypes between healthy human individuals. Findings of the study overall: Around 5% was the fraction of naive CD4 clonotypes found shared across a few donors.

Sorted-subset replicate PCRs used about 0.2 ug of genomic DNA. This amount corresponded to about 30,000 T cell genomes. Clones were read by immunoSEQ multiplex PCR, and TCRdb kept only the in-frame ones, dropping some. The sample has over 850,000 clones; approximately 78% are singletons. The sequenced sample was memory CD4+ T cells from PBMCs. Subset of the sample: CD45RA-negative fraction. The receptor was derived from a young man in good health. Some clones in this sample may be carry-over from other donors' samples.

The CDR3 coding sequence is TGCAGCGTGGGGGGGACAGGGCCTGGCTACACCTTC. This sequence encodes CSVGGTGPGYTF. The gene calls are TRBV29-1 and TRBJ1-2; 9 positions agree with TRBD1. Germline loops: CDR1 SQVTM, CDR2 ANQGSEA. This CDR3 has 12 amino acids. V was clipped by 6 bases and J by 7 bases; unmatched bases: 6.